These T cell receptor beta chains were read from a single sample in a study of blood T cells in healthy people across ages. TCRdb passed the 5' RACE reads through MiXCR, listing each CDR3 protein once. The sample contains about 1.4 million distinct CDR3 sequences, around 55% of which appear only once. The sample taken for sequencing was blood. The receptors were sampled from a man aged 18 to 30 in good health. Each CDR3 is given with its conserved first and last residue. D genes are given only for firm matches. Rows give clone size only sometimes, using once, few, many, or a class for an expanded clone.

clone size: NA
J gene: TRBJ2-7
D gene: TRBD2
V gene: TRBV27
CDR3 DNA: TGTGCCAGCAGTACCCTAGCGGTCCCTTACGAGCAGTACTTC
CDR3 protein: CASSTLAVPYEQYF

clone size: NA
J gene: TRBJ1-1
D gene: TRBD1
V gene: TRBV7-2
CDR3 DNA: TGTGCCAGCAGCTTACGGTCAGGGGGGTTGAACACTGAAGCTTTCTTT
CDR3 protein: CASSLRSGGLNTEAFF

clone size: NA
J gene: TRBJ2-2
D gene: NA
V gene: TRBV29-1
CDR3 DNA: TGCAGCGTCGTACAAGGACGCACCGGGGAGCTGTTTTTT
CDR3 protein: CSVVQGRTGELFF

clone size: NA
J gene: TRBJ2-1
D gene: NA
V gene: TRBV7-8
CDR3 DNA: TGTGCCAGCAGCTTAGAGGTAGGCCGTTGCAATGAGCAGTTCTTC
CDR3 protein: CASSLEVGRCNEQFF

clone size: NA
J gene: TRBJ2-5
D gene: NA
V gene: TRBV12-3/TRBV12-4
CDR3 DNA: TGTGCCAGCAGTTGGGATGTGGAGACCCAGTACTTC
CDR3 protein: CASSWDVETQYF

clone size: few
J gene: TRBJ1-2
D gene: TRBD1
V gene: TRBV12-3/TRBV12-4
CDR3 DNA: TGTGCCAGCAGTTTTCGGACAGGTAGAGGCTACACCTTC
CDR3 protein: CASSFRTGRGYTF

clone size: NA
J gene: TRBJ2-5
D gene: TRBD2
V gene: TRBV20-1
CDR3 DNA: TGCAGTGCTAGCAGGGTAGCGGGAAGTAGTAGGAATGAGCAGTACTTC
CDR3 protein: CSASRVAGSSRNEQYF

clone size: NA
J gene: TRBJ1-1
D gene: TRBD1
V gene: TRBV11-1
CDR3 DNA: TGTGCCAGCAGCTTACGTCGGACAGGGAGGAACACTGAAGCTTTCTTT
CDR3 protein: CASSLRRTGRNTEAFF

clone size: few
J gene: TRBJ2-1
D gene: TRBD2
V gene: TRBV4-2
CDR3 DNA: TGTGCCAGCAGCCAAGAAGGACTAGGTGAGCAGTTCTTC
CDR3 protein: CASSQEGLGEQFF

clone size: NA
J gene: TRBJ2-6
D gene: NA
V gene: TRBV28
CDR3 DNA: TGTGCCAGCAGTTCAATTGGGGGGAGTGGGGCCAACGTCCTGACTTTC
CDR3 protein: CASSSIGGSGANVLTF

clone size: few
J gene: TRBJ2-7
D gene: TRBD1
V gene: TRBV27
CDR3 DNA: TGTGCCAGCAGTCGTCGGACAGGTAACTACGAGCAGTACTTC
CDR3 protein: CASSRRTGNYEQYF

clone size: NA
J gene: TRBJ2-7
D gene: NA
V gene: TRBV27
CDR3 DNA: TGTGCCAGCAGTTTAGTTCGGGGGCGCTTCTACAATGAGCAGTACTTC
CDR3 protein: CASSLVRGRFYNEQYF

clone size: NA
J gene: TRBJ1-2
D gene: NA
V gene: TRBV13
CDR3 DNA: TGTGCCAGCAGCGATAGAAGGGGCTATGGCTACACCTTC
CDR3 protein: CASSDRRGYGYTF

clone size: NA
J gene: TRBJ2-7
D gene: TRBD2
V gene: TRBV20-1
CDR3 DNA: TGCAGTGCGGGAGGACTAGCGGGGGTCAACACCTACGTGCAGTACTTC
CDR3 protein: CSAGGLAGVNTYVQYF

clone size: once
J gene: TRBJ2-1
D gene: TRBD1
V gene: TRBV27
CDR3 DNA: TGTGCCAGCAGCCTTCAGACAGGGGGCTACAATGAGCAGTTCTTC
CDR3 protein: CASSLQTGGYNEQFF

clone size: NA
J gene: TRBJ2-7
D gene: TRBD1
V gene: TRBV18
CDR3 DNA: TGTGCCAGCTCACCCCGGGACAGGGTGAACGAGCAGTACTTC
CDR3 protein: CASSPRDRVNEQYF

clone size: NA
J gene: TRBJ1-1
D gene: NA
V gene: TRBV7-2
CDR3 DNA: TGTGCCAGCAGCTTAGTTCTTCGGACAGATGAAGCTTTCTTT
CDR3 protein: CASSLVLRTDEAFF

clone size: few
J gene: TRBJ2-1
D gene: TRBD1
V gene: TRBV12-3/TRBV12-4
CDR3 DNA: TGTGCCAGCAGTCTGGGGGACAGTTTCAATGAGCAGTTCTTC
CDR3 protein: CASSLGDSFNEQFF